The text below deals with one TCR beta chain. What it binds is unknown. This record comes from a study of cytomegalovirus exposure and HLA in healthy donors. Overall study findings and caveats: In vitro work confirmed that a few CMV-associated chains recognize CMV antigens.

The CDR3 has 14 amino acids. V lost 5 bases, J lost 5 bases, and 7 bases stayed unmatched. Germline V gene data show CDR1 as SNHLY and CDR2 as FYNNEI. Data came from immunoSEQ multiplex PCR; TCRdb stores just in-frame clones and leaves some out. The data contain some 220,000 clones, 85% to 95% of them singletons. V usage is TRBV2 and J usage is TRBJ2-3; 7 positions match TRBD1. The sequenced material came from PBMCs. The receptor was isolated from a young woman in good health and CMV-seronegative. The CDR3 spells CASSKDRLEDTQYF. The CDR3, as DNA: TGTGCCAGCAGTAAGGACAGGCTAGAAGATACGCAGTATTTT.